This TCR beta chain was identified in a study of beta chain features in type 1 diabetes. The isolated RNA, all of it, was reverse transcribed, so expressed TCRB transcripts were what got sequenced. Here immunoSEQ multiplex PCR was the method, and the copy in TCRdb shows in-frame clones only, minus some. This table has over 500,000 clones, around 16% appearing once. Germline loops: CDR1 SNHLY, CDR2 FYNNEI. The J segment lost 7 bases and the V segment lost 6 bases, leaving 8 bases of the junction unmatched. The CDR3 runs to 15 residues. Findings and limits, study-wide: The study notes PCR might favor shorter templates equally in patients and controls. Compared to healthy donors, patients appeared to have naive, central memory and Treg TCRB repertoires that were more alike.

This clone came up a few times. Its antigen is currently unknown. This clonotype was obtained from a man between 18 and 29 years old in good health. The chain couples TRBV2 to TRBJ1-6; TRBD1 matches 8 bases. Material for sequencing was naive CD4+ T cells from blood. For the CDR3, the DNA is TGTGCCAGCAGAGGGACAGGTGCTGGGAATTCACCCCTCCACTTT. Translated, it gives CASRGTGAGNSPLHF.